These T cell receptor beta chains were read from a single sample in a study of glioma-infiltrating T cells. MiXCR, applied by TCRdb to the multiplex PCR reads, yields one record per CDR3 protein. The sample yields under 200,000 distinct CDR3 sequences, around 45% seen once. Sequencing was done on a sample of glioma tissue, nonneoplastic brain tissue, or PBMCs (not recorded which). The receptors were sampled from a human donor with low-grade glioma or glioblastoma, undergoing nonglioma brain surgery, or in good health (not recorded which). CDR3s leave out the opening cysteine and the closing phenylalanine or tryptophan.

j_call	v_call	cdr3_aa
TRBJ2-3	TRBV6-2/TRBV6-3	ASSSRDRGYGDTQY
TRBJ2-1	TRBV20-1	SESRSGRASNEKF
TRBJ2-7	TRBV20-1	SATSGTAAWYEQY
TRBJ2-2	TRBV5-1	ASSGEWGQATGELF
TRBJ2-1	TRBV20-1	SAREMNIVGGHNEQF
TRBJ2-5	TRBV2	ASKTGEETQY
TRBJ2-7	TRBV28	ASSFGKVRLSYEEY
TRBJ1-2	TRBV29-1	STRQGYGYT
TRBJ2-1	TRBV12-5	ASGFPPGFHEQF
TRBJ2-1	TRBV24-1	ATSDGLLSYNEKF
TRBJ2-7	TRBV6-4	ASTRRLAAAYEQY
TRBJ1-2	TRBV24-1	ATSDPVRGYT
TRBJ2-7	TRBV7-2	ASSLIQGSSYEQY
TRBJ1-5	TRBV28	ASSLPDQPQH
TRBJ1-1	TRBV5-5	ASSLLDSLKTEAF
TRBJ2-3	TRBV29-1	SVEGPDTKY
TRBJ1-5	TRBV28	ASSLPGDQPQH
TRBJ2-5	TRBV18	ASSPRRQETQY
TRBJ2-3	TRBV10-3	AISGHRESADTQY
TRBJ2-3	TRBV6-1	ASSEASRVATDTQY
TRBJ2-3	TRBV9	ASSALRTDTQY
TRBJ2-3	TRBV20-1	SGSGVTDTQY
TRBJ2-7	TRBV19	ASRTTGTISYEQY
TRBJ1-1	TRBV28	ASRTNSGTVTEAF
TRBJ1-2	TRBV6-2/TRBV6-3	ASSFTEKGCT
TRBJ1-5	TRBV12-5	ASGSSGGPQPQH
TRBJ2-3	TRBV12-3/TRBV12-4	ASSQGRDTQY
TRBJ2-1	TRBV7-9	ASNSETISYNEQF
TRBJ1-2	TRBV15	ATSSRQGNYGYT
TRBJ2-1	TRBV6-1	ASSGGSGGADEQF
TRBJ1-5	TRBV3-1	ASSQVGEPQH
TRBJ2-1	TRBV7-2	ASSATSGSHNEQF
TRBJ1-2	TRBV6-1	ASSETLRGRGYT
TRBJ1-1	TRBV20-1	SAPVGQTNEAF
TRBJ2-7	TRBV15	ATSRVLGWNEQY
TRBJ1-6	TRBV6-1	ASSLRQGARDSPLH
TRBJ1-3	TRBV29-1	RGTGAYGNTIY
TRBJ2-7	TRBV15	ATGGEHYEQY
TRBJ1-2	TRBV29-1	SVVRDPRNYGYT
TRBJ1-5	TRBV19	ASRVLSRNQPQH
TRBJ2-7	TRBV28	ASSPTGGEQY
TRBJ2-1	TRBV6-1	ASSDLSGRSYNEQF
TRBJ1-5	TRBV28	ASSILMKPQH
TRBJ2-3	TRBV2	ASSDTSGVPDTQY
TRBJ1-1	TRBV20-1	SAREGVMNTEAF
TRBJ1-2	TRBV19	ASSPGPYGYT
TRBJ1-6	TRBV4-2	ASSQTGVRNSPLH
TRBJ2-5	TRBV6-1	ASSESVTVAETQY
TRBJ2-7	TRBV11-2	ASSPGTGKVEQY